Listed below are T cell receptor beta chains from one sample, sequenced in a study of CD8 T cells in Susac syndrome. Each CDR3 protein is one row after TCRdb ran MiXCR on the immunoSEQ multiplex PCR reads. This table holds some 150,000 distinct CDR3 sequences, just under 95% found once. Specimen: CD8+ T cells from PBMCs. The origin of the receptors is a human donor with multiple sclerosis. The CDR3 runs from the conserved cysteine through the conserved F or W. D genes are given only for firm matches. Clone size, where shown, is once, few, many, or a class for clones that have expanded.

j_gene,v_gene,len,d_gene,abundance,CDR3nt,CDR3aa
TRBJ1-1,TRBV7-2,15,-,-,TGTGCCAGCAGCTTAGGGTGGCAGGGGCACACTGAAGCTTTCTTT,CASSLGWQGHTEAFF
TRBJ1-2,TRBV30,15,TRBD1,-,TGTGCCTGGAGTGGGACAGGAGGGGATCGGTATGGCTACACCTTC,CAWSGTGGDRYGYTF
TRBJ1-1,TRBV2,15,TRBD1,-,TGTGCCAGCAGCCGCGGACAGGGGACGAACACTGAAGCTTTCTTT,CASSRGQGTNTEAFF
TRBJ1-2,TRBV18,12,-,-,TGTGCCAGCTCACCTCAGGGGCCTGGCTACACCTTC,CASSPQGPGYTF
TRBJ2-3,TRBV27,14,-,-,TGTGCCAGCGCGAGACAGTCTAGCACAGATACGCAGTATTTT,CASARQSSTDTQYF
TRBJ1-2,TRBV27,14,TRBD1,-,TGTGCCAGCAGTTTGTCGAGAGGGGGCAATGGCTACACCTTC,CASSLSRGGNGYTF
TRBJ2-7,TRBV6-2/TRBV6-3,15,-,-,TGTGCCAGCAGGCTGAAGCCGGGACGACCCTACGAGCAGTACTTC,CASRLKPGRPYEQYF
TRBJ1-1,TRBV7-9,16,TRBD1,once,TGTGCCAGCAGCTTAGATCCCAGGGGGCGGGACACTGAAGCTTTCTTT,CASSLDPRGRDTEAFF
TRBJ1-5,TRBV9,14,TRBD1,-,TGTGCCAGCAGCGACAGGGGCGGCAATCAGCCCCAGCATTTT,CASSDRGGNQPQHF
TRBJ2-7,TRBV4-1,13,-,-,TGCGCCAGCAGCCAAGGGGGGCACCTCGAGCAGTACTTC,CASSQGGHLEQYF
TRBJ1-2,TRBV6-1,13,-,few,TGTGCCAGCAGCCATTCAGCCTCTGGTGGCTACACCTTC,CASSHSASGGYTF
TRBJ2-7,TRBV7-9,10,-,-,TGTGCCAGCAGTAGAGACGAGCAGTACTTC,CASSRDEQYF
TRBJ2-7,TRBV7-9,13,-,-,TGTGCCAGCAGCACCCCCCCCCGGGACGAGCAGTACTTC,CASSTPPRDEQYF
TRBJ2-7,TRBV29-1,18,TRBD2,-,TGCAGCGTTTCCGGACTAGCGGGTTCCCTCCATGGCGGCTACGAGCAGTACTTC,CSVSGLAGSLHGGYEQYF
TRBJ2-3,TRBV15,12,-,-,TGTGCCACCAGCACCCGATACGATACGCAGTATTTT,CATSTRYDTQYF
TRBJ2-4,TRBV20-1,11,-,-,TGCAGTGCTAGGTTAGCAAACATTCAGTACTTC,CSARLANIQYF
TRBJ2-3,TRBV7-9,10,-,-,TGTGCCAGCGCTCCAGATACGCAGTATTTT,CASAPDTQYF
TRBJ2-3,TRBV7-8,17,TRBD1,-,TGTGCCAGCAGCTTGAGGGGAGGACAGGGCCCCACAGATACGCAGTATTTT,CASSLRGGQGPTDTQYF
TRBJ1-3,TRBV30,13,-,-,TGTGCCTGGAAGGAGACTTTGATTAGCGCCATATATTTT,CAWKETLISAIYF
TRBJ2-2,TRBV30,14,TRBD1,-,TGTGCCTGGGCCCGGGACAGCCTCACCGGGGAGCTGTTTTTT,CAWARDSLTGELFF
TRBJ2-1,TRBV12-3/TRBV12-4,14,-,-,TGTGCCAGCAGCCCAGGGGATAGCTACAATGAGCAGTTCTTC,CASSPGDSYNEQFF
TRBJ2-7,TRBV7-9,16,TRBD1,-,TGTGCCAGCAGTTCCCTTGCCAGGGGGACGCCTAACGAGCAGTACTTC,CASSSLARGTPNEQYF
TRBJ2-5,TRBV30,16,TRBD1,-,TGTGCCTGGAGTGCGACCCAGGGGGCGCGGCGGGAGACCCAGTACTTC,CAWSATQGARRETQYF
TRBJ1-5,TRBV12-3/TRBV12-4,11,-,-,TGTGCCAGCAGTTTCAGTCAGCCCCAGCATTTT,CASSFSQPQHF
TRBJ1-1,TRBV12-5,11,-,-,TGTGCTAGTACTGGAGGCACTGAAGCTTTCTTT,CASTGGTEAFF
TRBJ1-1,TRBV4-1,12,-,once,TGCGCCAGCAAGAGGGAGAACACTGAAGCTTTCTTT,CASKRENTEAFF
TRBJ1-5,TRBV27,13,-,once,TGTGCCAGCAGTTTACTCCAAAATCAGCCCCAGCATTTT,CASSLLQNQPQHF
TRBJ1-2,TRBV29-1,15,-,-,TGCAGCGTTGGGGCCAGCCGGGACGGAATTTATGGCTACACCTTC,CSVGASRDGIYGYTF
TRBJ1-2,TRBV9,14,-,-,TGTGCCAGCAGCGTAGTTCCCCCTGACGATGGCTACACCTTC,CASSVVPPDDGYTF
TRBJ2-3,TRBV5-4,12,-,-,TGTGCCAGCAGCTTGAAGACAGATACGCAGTATTTT,CASSLKTDTQYF
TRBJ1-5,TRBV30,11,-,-,TGTGCCTGGAGTCAGGCCTCGGCCCAGCATTTT,CAWSQASAQHF
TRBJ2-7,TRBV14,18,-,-,TGTGCCAGCAGCCAAGATCCTCCACAGGAAAAGAGCTCCTACGAGCAGTACTTC,CASSQDPPQEKSSYEQYF
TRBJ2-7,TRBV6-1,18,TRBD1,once,TGTGCCAGCAGTGAATTGTACCGGGGCCAGGGGGCCTCCTACGAGCAGTACTTC,CASSELYRGQGASYEQYF
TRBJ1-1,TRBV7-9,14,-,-,TGTGCCAGCAGCGTACAGGAGGGGAACACTGAAGCTTTCTTT,CASSVQEGNTEAFF
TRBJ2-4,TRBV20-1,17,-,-,TGCAGTGCTAGAGATGGGTGGGTGGGCCTGGCCAAAAACATTCAGTACTTC,CSARDGWVGLAKNIQYF
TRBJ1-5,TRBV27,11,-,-,TGTGGAAGTGGCCAATCAGGGCCCCAGCATTTT,CGSGQSGPQHF
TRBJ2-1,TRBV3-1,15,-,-,TGTGCCAGCAGAAAAAGCGGGGGGACAGGCAATGAGCAGTTCTTC,CASRKSGGTGNEQFF
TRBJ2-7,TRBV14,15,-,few,TGTGCCAGCAGCCACAAGTCGAGGGCCTACTACGAGCAGTACTTC,CASSHKSRAYYEQYF
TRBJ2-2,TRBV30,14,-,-,TGTGCCTGGTTAGATAGAGGAGGAACCGGGGAGCTGTTTTTT,CAWLDRGGTGELFF
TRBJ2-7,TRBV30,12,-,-,TGTGCCGGAGGGGGCAGTCCCTACGAGCAGTACTTC,CAGGGSPYEQYF
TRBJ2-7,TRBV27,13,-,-,TGTGCCAGCAGTTCGAACAGGGCCGACGAGCAGTACTTC,CASSSNRADEQYF
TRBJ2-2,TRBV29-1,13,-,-,TGCAGCGTCCCGGACACGCGGACCGGGGAGCTGTTTTTT,CSVPDTRTGELFF
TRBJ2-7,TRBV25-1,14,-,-,TGTGCCAGCAGTGAATTAGGCAGAACCTACGAGCAGTACTTC,CASSELGRTYEQYF
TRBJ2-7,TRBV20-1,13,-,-,TGCAGTGCTAGAGGGACCGGGGGTTACGAGCAGTACTTC,CSARGTGGYEQYF
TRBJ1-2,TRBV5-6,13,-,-,TGTGCCAGCACGCCCCGCGAGGCAGATTCGGGCACCTTC,CASTPREADSGTF
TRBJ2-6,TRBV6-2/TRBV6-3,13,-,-,TGTGCCAGCACCCCCAGGGGGGCCAACGTCCTGACTTTC,CASTPRGANVLTF
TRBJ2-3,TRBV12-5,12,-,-,TGTGCTAGTGGTCCGAAATCCAGCCCGCAGTATTTT,CASGPKSSPQYF
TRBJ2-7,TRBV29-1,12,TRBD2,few,TGCAGCGTCCTAGCGGGGGGGCACGAGCAGTACTTC,CSVLAGGHEQYF
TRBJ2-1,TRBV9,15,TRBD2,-,TGTGCCAGCAGCGTAGGCGGGGGGACAAACAATGAGCAGTTCTTC,CASSVGGGTNNEQFF
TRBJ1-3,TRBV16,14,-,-,TGTGCCAGCAGCCAATCCCCCGCGGGGTACACCATATATTTT,CASSQSPAGYTIYF
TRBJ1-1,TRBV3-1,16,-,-,TGTGCCAGCAGCCAAGAGGGTCGGGGTTTGCCCACTGAAGCTTTCTTT,CASSQEGRGLPTEAFF